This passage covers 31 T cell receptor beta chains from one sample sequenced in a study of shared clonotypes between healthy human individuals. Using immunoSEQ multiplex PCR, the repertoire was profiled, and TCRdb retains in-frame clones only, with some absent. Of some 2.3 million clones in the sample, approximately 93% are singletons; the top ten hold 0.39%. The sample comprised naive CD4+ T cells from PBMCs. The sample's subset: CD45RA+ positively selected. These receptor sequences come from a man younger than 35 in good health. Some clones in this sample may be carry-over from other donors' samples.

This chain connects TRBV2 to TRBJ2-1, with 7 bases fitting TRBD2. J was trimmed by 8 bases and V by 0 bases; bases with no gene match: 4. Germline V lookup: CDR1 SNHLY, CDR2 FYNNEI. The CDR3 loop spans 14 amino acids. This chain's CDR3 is CASSEALAGDEQFF. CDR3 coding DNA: TGTGCCAGCAGTGAAGCTCTGGCGGGGGATGAGCAGTTCTTC. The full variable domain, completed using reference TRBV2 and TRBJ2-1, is EPEVTQTPSHQVTQMGQEVILRCVPISNHLYFYWYRQILGQKVEFLVSFYNNEISEKSEIFDDQFSVERPDGSNFTLKIRSTKLEDSAMYFCASSEALAGDEQFFGPGTRLTVL.

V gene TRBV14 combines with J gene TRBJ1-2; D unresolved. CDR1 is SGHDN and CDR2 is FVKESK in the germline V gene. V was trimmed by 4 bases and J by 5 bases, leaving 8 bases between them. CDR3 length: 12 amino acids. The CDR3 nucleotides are TGTGCCAGCAGCCCCTCACAGTATGGCTACACCTTC. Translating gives CASSPSQYGYTF.

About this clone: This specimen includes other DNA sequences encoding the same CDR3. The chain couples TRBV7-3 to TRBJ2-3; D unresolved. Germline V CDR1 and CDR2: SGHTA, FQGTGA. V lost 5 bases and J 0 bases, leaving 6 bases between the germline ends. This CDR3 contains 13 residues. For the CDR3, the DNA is TGTGCCAGCAGCATCACTAGCACAGATACGCAGTATTTT. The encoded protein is CASSITSTDTQYF.

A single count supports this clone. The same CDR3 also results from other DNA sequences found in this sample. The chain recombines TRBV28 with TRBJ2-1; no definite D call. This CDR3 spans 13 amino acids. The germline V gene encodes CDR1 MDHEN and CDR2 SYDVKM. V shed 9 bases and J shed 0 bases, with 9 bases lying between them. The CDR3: CASGANSYNEQFF. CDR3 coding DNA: TGTGCCAGTGGAGCGAACTCCTACAATGAGCAGTTCTTC. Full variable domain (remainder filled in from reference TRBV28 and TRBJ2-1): DVKVTQSSRYLVKRTGEKVFLECVQDMDHENMFWYRQDPGLGLRLIYFSYDVKMKEKGDIPEGYSVSREKKERFSLILESASTNQTSMYLCASGANSYNEQFFGPGTRLTVL.

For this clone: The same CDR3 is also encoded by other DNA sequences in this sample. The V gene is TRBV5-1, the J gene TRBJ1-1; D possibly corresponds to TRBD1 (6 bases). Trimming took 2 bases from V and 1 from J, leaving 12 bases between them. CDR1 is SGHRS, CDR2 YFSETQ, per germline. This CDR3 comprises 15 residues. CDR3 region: CASSLIQGQNTEAFF. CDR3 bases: TGCGCCAGCAGCTTAATCCAGGGGCAGAACACTGAAGCTTTCTTT.

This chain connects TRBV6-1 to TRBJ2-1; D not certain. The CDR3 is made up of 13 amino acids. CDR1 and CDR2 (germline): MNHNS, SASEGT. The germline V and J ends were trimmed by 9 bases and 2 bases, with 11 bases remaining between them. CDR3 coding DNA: TGTGCCAGTTGGGTGGACGCCTACAATGAGCAGTTCTTC. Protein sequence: CASWVDAYNEQFF.

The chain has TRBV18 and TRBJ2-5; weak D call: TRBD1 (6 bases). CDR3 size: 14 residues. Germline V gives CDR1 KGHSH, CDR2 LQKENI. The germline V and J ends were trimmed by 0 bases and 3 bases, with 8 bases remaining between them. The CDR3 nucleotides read TGTGCCAGCTCACCACCTTCAGGGGAAGAGACCCAGTACTTC. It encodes CASSPPSGEETQYF.

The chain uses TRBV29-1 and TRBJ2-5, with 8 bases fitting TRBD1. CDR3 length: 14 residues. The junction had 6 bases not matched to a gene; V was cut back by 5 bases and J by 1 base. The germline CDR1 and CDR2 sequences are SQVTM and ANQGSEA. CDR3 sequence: CSVFRGHPQETQYF. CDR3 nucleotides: TGCAGCGTTTTCAGGGGGCACCCCCAAGAGACCCAGTACTTC.

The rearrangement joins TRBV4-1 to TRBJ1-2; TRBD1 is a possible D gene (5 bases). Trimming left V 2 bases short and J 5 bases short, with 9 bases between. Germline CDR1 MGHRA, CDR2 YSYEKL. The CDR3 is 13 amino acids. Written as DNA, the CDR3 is TGCGCCAGCAGCCAATCAGGGAGTTATGGCTACACCTTC. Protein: CASSQSGSYGYTF.

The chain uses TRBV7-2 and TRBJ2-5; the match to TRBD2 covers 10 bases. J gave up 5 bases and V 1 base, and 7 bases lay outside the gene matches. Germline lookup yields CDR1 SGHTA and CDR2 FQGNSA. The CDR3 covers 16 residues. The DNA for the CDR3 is TGTGCCAGCAGCTTAGGAGCGGGAGGGCCCTCGGAGACCCAGTACTTC. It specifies CASSLGAGGPSETQYF.

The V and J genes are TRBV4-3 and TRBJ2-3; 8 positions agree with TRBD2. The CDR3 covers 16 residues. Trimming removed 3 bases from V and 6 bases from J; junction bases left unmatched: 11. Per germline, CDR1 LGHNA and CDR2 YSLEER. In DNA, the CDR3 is TGCGCCAGCAGCCAGGGTTATAGCGGGATAGGGGATACGCAGTATTTT. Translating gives CASSQGYSGIGDTQYF.

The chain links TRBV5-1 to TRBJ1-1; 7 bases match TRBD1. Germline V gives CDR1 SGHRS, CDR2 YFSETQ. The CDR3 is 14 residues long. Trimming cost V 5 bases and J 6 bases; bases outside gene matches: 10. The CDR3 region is CASSKTGVEAEAFF. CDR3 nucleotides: TGCGCCAGCAGTAAAACAGGGGTGGAGGCTGAAGCTTTCTTT.

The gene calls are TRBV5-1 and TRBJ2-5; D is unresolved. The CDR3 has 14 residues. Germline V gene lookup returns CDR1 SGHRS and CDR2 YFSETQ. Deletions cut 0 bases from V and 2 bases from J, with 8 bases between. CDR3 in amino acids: CASSLGAKQETQYF. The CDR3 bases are TGCGCCAGCAGCTTGGGAGCAAAACAAGAGACCCAGTACTTC.

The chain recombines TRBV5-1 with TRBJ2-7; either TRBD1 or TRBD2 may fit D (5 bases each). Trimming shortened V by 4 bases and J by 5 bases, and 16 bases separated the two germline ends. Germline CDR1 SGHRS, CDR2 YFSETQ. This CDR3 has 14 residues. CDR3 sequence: CASSRDGLIDEQYF. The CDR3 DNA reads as TGCGCCAGCAGCAGGGACGGCTTAATCGACGAGCAGTACTTC. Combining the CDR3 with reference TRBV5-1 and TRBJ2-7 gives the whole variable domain KAGVTQTPRYLIKTRGQQVTLSCSPISGHRSVSWYQQTPGQGLQFLFEYFSETQRNKGNFPGRFSGRQFSNSRSEMNVSTLELGDSALYLCASSRDGLIDEQYFGPGTRLTVT.

The CDR3 DNA is TGTGCCAGCAGCCGCGGGAGGGCCATTTCAGATACGCAGTATTTT. It translates to CASSRGRAISDTQYF. This chain uses TRBV4-2 with TRBJ2-3; TRBD2 aligns across 9 bases. The CDR3 sequence is 15 residues long. Germline CDR1 LGHNA, CDR2 YNFKEQ. J gave up 4 bases and V 4 bases, and 6 bases lay outside the gene matches.

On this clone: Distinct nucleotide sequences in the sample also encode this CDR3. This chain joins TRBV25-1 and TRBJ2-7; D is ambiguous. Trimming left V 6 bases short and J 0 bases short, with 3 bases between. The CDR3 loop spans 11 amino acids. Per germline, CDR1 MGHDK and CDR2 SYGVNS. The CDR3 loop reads CASSLSYEQYF. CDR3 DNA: TGTGCCAGCAGCCTCTCCTACGAGCAGTACTTC.

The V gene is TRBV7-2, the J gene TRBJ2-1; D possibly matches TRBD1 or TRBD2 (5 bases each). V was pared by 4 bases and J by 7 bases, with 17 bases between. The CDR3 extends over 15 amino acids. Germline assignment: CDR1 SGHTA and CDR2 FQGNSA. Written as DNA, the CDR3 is TGTGCCAGCAGCTGGGGGTACGGGATGCGGAATGAGCAGTTCTTC. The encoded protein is CASSWGYGMRNEQFF. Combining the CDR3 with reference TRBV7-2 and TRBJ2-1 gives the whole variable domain GAGVSQSPSNKVTEKGKDVELRCDPISGHTALYWYRQSLGQGLEFLIYFQGNSAPDKSGLPSDRFSAERTGGSVSTLTIQRTQQEDSAVYLCASSWGYGMRNEQFFGPGTRLTVL.

CDR3 loop: CSVNGNYEQYF. The DNA for the CDR3 is TGCAGCGTTAATGGAAACTACGAGCAGTACTTC. This chain uses TRBV29-1 with TRBJ2-7; the D is unclear. Germline lookup yields CDR1 SQVTM and CDR2 ANQGSEA. This CDR3 spans 11 amino acids. The V gene lost 5 bases and the J gene lost 3 bases, with 8 bases spanning the gap.

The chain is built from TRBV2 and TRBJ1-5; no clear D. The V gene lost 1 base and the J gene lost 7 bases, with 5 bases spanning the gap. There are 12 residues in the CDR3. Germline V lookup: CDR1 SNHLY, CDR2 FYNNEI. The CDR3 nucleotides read TGTGCCAGCAGTGAAGTTTGGCAGCCCCAGCATTTT. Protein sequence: CASSEVWQPQHF.

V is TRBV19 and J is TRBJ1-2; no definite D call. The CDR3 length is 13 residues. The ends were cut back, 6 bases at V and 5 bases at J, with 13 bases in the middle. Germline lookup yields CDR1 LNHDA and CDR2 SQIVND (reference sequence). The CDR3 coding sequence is TGTGCCAGTAGGCTGACGACGGATTATGGCTACACCTTC. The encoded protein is CASRLTTDYGYTF.

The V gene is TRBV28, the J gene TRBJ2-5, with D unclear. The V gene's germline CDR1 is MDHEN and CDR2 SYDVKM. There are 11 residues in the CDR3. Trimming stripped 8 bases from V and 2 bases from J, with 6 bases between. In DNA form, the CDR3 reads TGTGCCAGCGCGGTACAAGAGACCCAGTACTTC. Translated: CASAVQETQYF.

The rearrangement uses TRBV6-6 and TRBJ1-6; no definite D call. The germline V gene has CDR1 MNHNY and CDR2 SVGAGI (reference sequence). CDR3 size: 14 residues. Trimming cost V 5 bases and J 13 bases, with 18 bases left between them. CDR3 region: CASSPGPEWGPLHF. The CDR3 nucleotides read TGTGCCAGCAGTCCGGGTCCCGAATGGGGTCCCCTCCACTTT.

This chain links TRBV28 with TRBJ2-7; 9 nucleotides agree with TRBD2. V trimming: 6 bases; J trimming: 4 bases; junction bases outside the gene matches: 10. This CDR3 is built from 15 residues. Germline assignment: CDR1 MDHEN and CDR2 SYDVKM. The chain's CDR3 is CASSLGGRAVYEQYF. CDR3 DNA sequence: TGTGCCAGCAGCCTGGGCGGGAGGGCCGTGTACGAGCAGTACTTC.

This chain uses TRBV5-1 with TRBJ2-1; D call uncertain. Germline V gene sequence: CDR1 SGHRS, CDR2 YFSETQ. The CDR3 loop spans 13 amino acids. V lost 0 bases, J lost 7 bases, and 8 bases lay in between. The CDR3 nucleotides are TGCGCCAGCAGCTTGGGGTCTAGGAATGAGCAGTTCTTC. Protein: CASSLGSRNEQFF. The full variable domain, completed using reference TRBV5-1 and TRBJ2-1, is KAGVTQTPRYLIKTRGQQVTLSCSPISGHRSVSWYQQTPGQGLQFLFEYFSETQRNKGNFPGRFSGRQFSNSRSEMNVSTLELGDSALYLCASSLGSRNEQFFGPGTRLTVL.

CDR3 residues: CASSRKDNTIYF. In DNA, the CDR3 is TGTGCCAGCAGCCGTAAGGACAACACCATATATTTT. This chain connects TRBV6-5 to TRBJ1-3; D unresolved. Germline V gene sequence: CDR1 MNHEY, CDR2 SVGAGI. The CDR3 consists of 12 residues. The V end lost 6 bases, the J end lost 7 bases, and 10 bases lay between the germline ends.

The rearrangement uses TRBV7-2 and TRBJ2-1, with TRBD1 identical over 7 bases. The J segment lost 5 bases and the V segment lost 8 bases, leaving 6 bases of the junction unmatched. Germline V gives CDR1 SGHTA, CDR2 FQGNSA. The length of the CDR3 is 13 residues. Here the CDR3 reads CASGSGGDNEQFF. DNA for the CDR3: TGTGCCAGCGGATCAGGGGGAGACAATGAGCAGTTCTTC.

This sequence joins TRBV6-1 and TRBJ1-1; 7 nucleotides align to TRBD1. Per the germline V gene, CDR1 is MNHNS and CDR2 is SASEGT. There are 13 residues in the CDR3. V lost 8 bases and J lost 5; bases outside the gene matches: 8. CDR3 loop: CASANRGRTEAFF. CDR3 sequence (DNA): TGTGCCAGCGCTAACAGGGGCAGGACTGAAGCTTTCTTT.

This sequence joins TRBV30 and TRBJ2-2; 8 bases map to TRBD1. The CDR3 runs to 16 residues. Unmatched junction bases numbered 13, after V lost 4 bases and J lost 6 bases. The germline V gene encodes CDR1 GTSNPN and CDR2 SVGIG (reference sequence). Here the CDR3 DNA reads TGTGCCTGGACCAAACAGGGGGTACTAAGGGCCGGGGAGCTGTTTTTT. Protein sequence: CAWTKQGVLRAGELFF.

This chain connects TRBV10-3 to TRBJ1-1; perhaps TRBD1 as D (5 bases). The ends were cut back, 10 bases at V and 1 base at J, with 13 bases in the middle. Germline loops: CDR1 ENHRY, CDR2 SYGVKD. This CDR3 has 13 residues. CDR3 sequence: CATLGTENTEAFF. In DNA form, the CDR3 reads TGTGCCACTCTAGGGACCGAGAACACTGAAGCTTTCTTT.

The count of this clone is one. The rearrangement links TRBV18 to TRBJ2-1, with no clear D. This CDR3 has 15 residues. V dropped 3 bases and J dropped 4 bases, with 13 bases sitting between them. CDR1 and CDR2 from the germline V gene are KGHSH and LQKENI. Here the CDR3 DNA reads TGTGCCAGCTCACCGATTATTGACACGTACAATGAGCAGTTCTTC. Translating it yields CASSPIIDTYNEQFF.

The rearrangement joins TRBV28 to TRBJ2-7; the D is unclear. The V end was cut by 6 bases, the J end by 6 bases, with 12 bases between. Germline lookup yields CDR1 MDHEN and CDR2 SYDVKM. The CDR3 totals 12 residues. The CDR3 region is CASSNTVVEQYF. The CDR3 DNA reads TGTGCCAGCAGCAATACAGTAGTCGAGCAGTACTTC.